This TCR beta chain came from a study of cytomegalovirus exposure and HLA in healthy donors. Study observations and caveats: Immune exposure data for these donors was limited to CMV serostatus.

PCR primers comprised 60 Vbeta and 13 Jbeta primers. TCRdb's copy holds only in-frame clones and misses some; the assay was immunoSEQ multiplex PCR. The sample gives 35,000 to 50,000 clones, over 70% of which show up once; 2.7% is in the top ten. This CDR3 has 18 residues. Germline CDR1 reads SGHTA; CDR2 reads FQGNSA. The ends lost 3 bases at V and 0 bases at J; junction bases unmatched: 9. About this clone itself: Its target is not known.

The source is a man aged 45-65 years in good health and CMV-seronegative. Sequences were obtained from PBMCs. V usage is TRBV7-2 and J usage is TRBJ2-3; 10 nucleotides line up with TRBD2. CDR3 sequence reads: CASSFLAGGGRSTDTQYF. CDR3 sequence (DNA): TGTGCCAGCAGCTTCTTAGCGGGAGGTGGGAGAAGCACAGATACGCAGTATTTT.